These T cell receptor beta chains were read from a single sample in a study of T cells in Graves' hyperthyroidism and ophthalmopathy. TCRdb redid the calling of the multiplex PCR reads with MiXCR, one entry per CDR3 protein. The data show 270,000 or so distinct CDR3 sequences, around 15% seen once. Sequenced material: blood. The receptors shown here come from a woman between 45 and 65 years old with Graves' hyperthyroidism that later progressed to Graves' ophthalmopathy. Each CDR3 is given without its conserved first and last residue. A D gene is named only where the DNA matches it firmly.

v_call,d_call,j_call,cdr3_aa
TRBV27,TRBD2,TRBJ2-7,ASSRTSGRASYEQY
TRBV28,TRBD2,TRBJ2-1,ASSGGLANEQF
TRBV5-1,TRBD1,TRBJ1-6,ASSLDREGSPLH
TRBV6-1,TRBD2,TRBJ2-7,ASSEETSGAYEQY
TRBV27,NA,TRBJ1-2,ASMGAAYYGYT
TRBV14,TRBD2,TRBJ2-1,ASSQEWVRSGSLYNEQF
TRBV2,NA,TRBJ2-2,ASSLGAGELF
TRBV4-2,TRBD2,TRBJ2-1,ASRPAGEGTNEQF
TRBV6-1,TRBD1,TRBJ1-2,ASRDTGGVGGYT
TRBV6-2/TRBV6-3,NA,TRBJ2-7,ASRPVGMKYEQY
TRBV12-3/TRBV12-4,NA,TRBJ2-2,ASETAGGNGELF
TRBV20-1,TRBD1,TRBJ2-7,SARAGGLTYEQY
TRBV5-6,TRBD1,TRBJ2-6,ASSPRVRTGSLSGANVLT
TRBV15,NA,TRBJ1-1,ATSRDQGTHRLTRAF
TRBV27,TRBD1,TRBJ2-3,ASSFGTASGGTDTQY
TRBV3-1,NA,TRBJ2-7,ASSQDRFSYEQY
TRBV7-9,NA,TRBJ1-1,ASSHSLGGGSENTEAF
TRBV6-5,TRBD1,TRBJ2-7,ASSYSRTGRYEQY
TRBV11-2,NA,TRBJ1-1,ASSLDFAGLAF
TRBV20-1,NA,TRBJ1-5,SASGHSNQPQH
TRBV20-1,NA,TRBJ1-1,SAMGGGARTEAF
TRBV12-3/TRBV12-4,NA,TRBJ2-2,ASRSRESNTGELF
TRBV19,TRBD1,TRBJ2-7,ASRMWTGMDEQY
TRBV4-1,TRBD1,TRBJ2-2,ASSPRTGWGTGELF
TRBV6-1,NA,TRBJ2-2,ASSARFYTGELF
TRBV25-1,TRBD2,TRBJ2-7,ASSGGRSYEQY
TRBV5-1,TRBD2,TRBJ2-2,ASSWTSGNTGELF
TRBV20-1,NA,TRBJ2-7,SARRGAEQY
TRBV19,TRBD1,TRBJ2-1,ASSIGQAYNEQF
TRBV6-1,TRBD2,TRBJ2-5,ASSGTSGRAGQETQY
TRBV7-2,NA,TRBJ2-3,ASSLVALEGSDTQY
TRBV28,TRBD1,TRBJ2-3,ASRDDRGLVDTQY
TRBV5-1,NA,TRBJ2-5,ASSLGPGAGETQY
TRBV20-1,TRBD2,TRBJ2-5,TLSGTSGKETQY
TRBV27,NA,TRBJ2-3,ASFPAGTDTQY
TRBV4-2,NA,TRBJ2-2,ASREGQNDGELF
TRBV6-1,TRBD1,TRBJ2-1,ASSDRGNEQF
TRBV7-3,NA,TRBJ2-4,ASSLMALAKNIQY
TRBV7-7,TRBD1,TRBJ1-6,ASSLGSGGDNSPLH
TRBV5-4,TRBD2,TRBJ2-5,ASRIGLAGQETQY
TRBV18,TRBD2,TRBJ2-5,ASSPRGGAVETQY
TRBV6-1,TRBD1,TRBJ2-7,ASSQGQTYEQY
TRBV12-3/TRBV12-4,NA,TRBJ1-5,ASSFGGQQPQH
TRBV7-9,NA,TRBJ2-7,ASSSGAGSEQY
TRBV5-6,NA,TRBJ1-1,ASSLGARNTEAF
TRBV6-1,NA,TRBJ2-2,ASSRRGNTGELF
TRBV6-1,TRBD1,TRBJ2-7,ASSERGGTGRSYEQY
TRBV20-1,TRBD1,TRBJ2-2,SARTGQGDTGELF
TRBV2,TRBD2,TRBJ2-7,ASKVGLAETYEQY
TRBV6-1,NA,TRBJ2-3,ASSDPSTDTQY
TRBV7-9,TRBD2,TRBJ2-1,AIKREVVYEQF
TRBV10-1,TRBD2,TRBJ2-1,ASSGFREGNEQF
TRBV10-3,TRBD2,TRBJ2-1,AISLTSGRANNEQF
TRBV7-9,NA,TRBJ1-6,ASSVQMASPLH
TRBV20-1,TRBD2,TRBJ2-3,SALGLAGGPSTDTQY
TRBV28,NA,TRBJ2-1,ASSTRRVEQF
TRBV28,TRBD1,TRBJ2-2,ASRSKGQATTGELF
TRBV12-3/TRBV12-4,NA,TRBJ2-7,ASSPLASGEQY
TRBV7-8,TRBD2,TRBJ2-1,ASSWRTSGSRDEQF
TRBV19,NA,TRBJ2-1,ASSDPGTSNRNEQF